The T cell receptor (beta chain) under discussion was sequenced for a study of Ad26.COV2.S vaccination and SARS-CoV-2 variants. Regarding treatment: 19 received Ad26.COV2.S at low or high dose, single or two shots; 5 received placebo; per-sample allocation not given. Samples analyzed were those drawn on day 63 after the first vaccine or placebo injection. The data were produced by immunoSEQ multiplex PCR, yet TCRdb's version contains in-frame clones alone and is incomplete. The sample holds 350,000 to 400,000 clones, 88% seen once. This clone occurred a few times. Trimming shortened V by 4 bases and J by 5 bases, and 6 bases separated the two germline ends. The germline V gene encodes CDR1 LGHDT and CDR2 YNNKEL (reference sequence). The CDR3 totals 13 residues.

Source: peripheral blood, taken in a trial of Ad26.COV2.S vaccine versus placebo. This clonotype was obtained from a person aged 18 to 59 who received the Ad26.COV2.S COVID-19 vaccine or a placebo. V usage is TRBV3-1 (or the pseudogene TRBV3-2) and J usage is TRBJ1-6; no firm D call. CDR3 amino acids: CASSPSNNSPLHF. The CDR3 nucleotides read TGTGCCAGCAGCCCCTCTAATAATTCACCCCTCCACTTT.